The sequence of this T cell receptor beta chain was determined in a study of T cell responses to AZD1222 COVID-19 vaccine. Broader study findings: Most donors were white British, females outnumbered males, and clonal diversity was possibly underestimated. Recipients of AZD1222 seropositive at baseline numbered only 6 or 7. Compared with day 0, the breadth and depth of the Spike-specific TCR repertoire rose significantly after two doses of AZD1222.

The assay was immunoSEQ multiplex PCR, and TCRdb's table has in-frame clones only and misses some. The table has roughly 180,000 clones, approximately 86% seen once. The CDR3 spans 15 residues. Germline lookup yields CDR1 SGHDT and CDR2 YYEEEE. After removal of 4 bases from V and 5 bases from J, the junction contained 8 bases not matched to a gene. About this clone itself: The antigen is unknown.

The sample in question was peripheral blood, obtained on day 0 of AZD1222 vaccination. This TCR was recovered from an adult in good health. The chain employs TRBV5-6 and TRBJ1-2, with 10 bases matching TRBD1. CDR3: CASSPGTGVLYGYTF. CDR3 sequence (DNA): TGTGCCAGCAGCCCTGGGACAGGGGTATTGTATGGCTACACCTTC.